This T cell receptor (beta chain) comes out of a study of blood T cell repertoires in COVID-19 (TCRdb year 2020). With respect to the entire study: Samples covering the acute and convalescent phases of COVID-19 were provided by collaborators in the United States, Italy and Spain. The material from the prospective study consisted of cDNA or gDNA derived from T cells, B-cell-depleted T cells, or PBMCs. A de-identified subject ID, COVID-19 status, age in years and sex were almost always included in the sample metadata. A freely available public database, intended as a resource for researchers studying the immune response to SARS-CoV-2, is where the repertoires were released. The samples were drawn from two sources: the first 160 participants of the ongoing ImmuneRACE study, and 1,000 to 1,500 subjects contributed by 6 global collaborators. HLA class I and class II types, where available, came from metadata supplied by the sample provider rather than from assay-based typing. Subjects who had been exposed to COVID-19, were actively infected with it, or had recovered from it provided the deeply sampled blood TCRbeta repertoires that made up the dataset.

V is pruned by 0 bases and J by 0 bases, leaving 8 bases of the junction without a gene match. The CDR3 runs 19 amino acids, cysteine and phenylalanine included. Only the CDR3 portion is preserved as DNA: 57 bases, with reading frame beginning at the first base. The germline V gene specifies KGHSH as CDR1 and LQKENI as CDR2. For this clone: No cognate antigen has been identified for it. Base-call qualities are not available, and no considerably larger clone is one nucleotide away.

TCRbeta CDR3 regions were amplified from genomic DNA using the immunoSEQ Assay, a bias-controlled multiplex PCR. The original pipeline was this. Within the assay, amplification of reference gene primers was used to estimate how many nucleated cells each sample contained. To quantify the absolute abundance of each unique TCRbeta CDR3 rearrangement, sequence reads were collapsed and filtered. For each sample, productive Simpson clonality was calculated as the square root of Simpson's diversity index across productive rearrangements. The table comes from immuneACCESS by way of TCRdb, which keeps in-frame sequences with V and J called. Part of the clones is missing from these tables; in studies checked, under half for an unresolved V gene and the rest for unknown reasons. The V and J calls and the clone size are those of that table, but D and trimming were determined from the DNA. Across this sample there are about 150,000 clones, with 80% seen only once. About an eighth of the sample rests with the top ten.

Whole blood was collected in K2EDTA tubes by collaborating institutions according to the institutions' own protocols. For TCRbeta analysis, collaborators shipped samples as frozen whole blood, isolated PBMCs, or DNA extracted from either of those sample types. The full study reports these points: The quantity of clinical and demographic metadata differed by source and by participant and was supplied without curation.

Specimen: peripheral blood. The sequence derives from a man between 60 and 75 years old with active or convalescent COVID-19. The chain employs TRBV18 and TRBJ2-7, with 13 junctional bases fitting TRBD2. The sequence in DNA is TGTGCCAGCTCACCACCGGGGACTAGCGGGACCCACAGCTCCTACGAGCAGTACTTC. It codes for CASSPPGTSGTHSSYEQYF.